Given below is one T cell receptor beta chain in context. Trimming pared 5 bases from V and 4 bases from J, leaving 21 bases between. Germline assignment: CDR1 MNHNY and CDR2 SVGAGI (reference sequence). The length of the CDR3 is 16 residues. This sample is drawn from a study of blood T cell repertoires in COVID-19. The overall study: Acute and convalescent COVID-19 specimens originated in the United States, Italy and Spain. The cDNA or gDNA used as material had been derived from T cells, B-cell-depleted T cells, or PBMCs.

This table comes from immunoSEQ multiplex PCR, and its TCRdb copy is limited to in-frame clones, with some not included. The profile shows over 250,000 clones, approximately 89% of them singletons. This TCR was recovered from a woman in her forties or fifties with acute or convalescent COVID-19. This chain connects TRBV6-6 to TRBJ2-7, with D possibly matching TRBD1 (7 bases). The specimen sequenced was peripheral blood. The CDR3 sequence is CASSRWSGDRVYEQYF. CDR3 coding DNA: TGTGCCAGCAGTCGCTGGTCGGGGGACAGAGTATACGAGCAGTACTTC.